A single sample gave rise to the 23 T cell receptor beta chains below, sequenced in a study of cytomegalovirus exposure and HLA in healthy donors. Amplification used 60 Vbeta primers and 13 Jbeta primers. Sequencing was performed with immunoSEQ multiplex PCR; in TCRdb, only in-frame clones are kept and a portion is missing. The sample shows fewer than 120,000 clones, roughly 78% of them seen only once. Sequences were obtained from PBMCs. The receptor source for this set is a woman aged 25 to 39 in good health and CMV-seronegative.

This sequence joins TRBV23-1 and TRBJ1-6; 9 bases are a match to TRBD1. TRBV23-1 is sorted into the ORF group, with uncertain function. After removal of 2 bases from V and 7 bases from J, the junction contained 6 bases not matched to a gene. This CDR3 has 16 amino acids. CDR3 sequence: CASSQRDRDANSPLHF. The CDR3 DNA follows: TGCGCCAGCAGTCAAAGGGACAGGGACGCGAATTCACCCCTCCACTTT.

DNA for the CDR3: TGCAGCGTTGAATTTGCGGTCTCCTACAATGAGCAGTTCTTC. Translated, it gives CSVEFAVSYNEQFF. This chain uses TRBV29-1 with TRBJ2-1, with no clear D. CDR1 is SQVTM, CDR2 ANQGSEA, per germline. The V end lost 2 bases, the J end lost 0 bases, and 8 bases lay between the germline ends. This CDR3 is 14 amino acids long.

The chain has TRBV7-3 and TRBJ2-7; 11 bases line up with TRBD2. The CDR3 spans 15 residues. V lost 5 bases and J lost 5; bases outside the gene matches: 8. Per germline, CDR1 SGHTA and CDR2 FQGTGA. Written as DNA, the CDR3 is TGTGCCAGCAGCCCACTTAGCGGGAGGGACCACGAGCAGTACTTC. Protein sequence: CASSPLSGRDHEQYF.

The chain joins TRBV6-5 to TRBJ2-7; D not certain. From germline, CDR1 is MNHEY and CDR2 SVGAGI. The ends were cut back, 6 bases at V and 6 bases at J, with 15 bases in the middle. The CDR3 totals 13 residues. The CDR3 DNA reads TGTGCCAGCAGCAAAAAGGAAACGGGCGAGCAGTACTTC. Its protein is CASSKKETGEQYF.

This clone turned up a few times. The chain uses TRBV6-6 and TRBJ2-3; D is possibly TRBD2 (5 bases). The CDR3 consists of 16 residues. Germline V lookup: CDR1 MNHNY, CDR2 SVGAGI (reference sequence). Trimming took 2 bases from V and 1 from J, leaving 13 bases between them. CDR3 in DNA: TGTGCCAGCAGTTACAAGGGCTCCGGGGGCACAGATACGCAGTATTTT. It yields the protein CASSYKGSGGTDTQYF.

The rearrangement joins TRBV7-2 to TRBJ2-4; a weak D match, TRBD2 (5 bases). The CDR3 spans 13 residues. CDR1 is SGHTA and CDR2 is FQGNSA in the germline V gene. The CDR3 protein is CALGGAAKNIQYF. For the CDR3, the DNA is TGTGCTTTAGGAGGAGCCGCCAAAAACATTCAGTACTTC.

This chain links TRBV9 with TRBJ1-5; D gene unclear. The CDR3 has 14 amino acids. V was cut by 0 bases and J by 3 bases, with 7 bases left in between. Germline CDR1 is SGDLS and CDR2 is YYNGEE. This CDR3 reads CASSVGPVNQPQHF. DNA of the CDR3: TGTGCCAGCAGCGTAGGGCCAGTCAATCAGCCCCAGCATTTT.

DNA for the CDR3: TGTGCCAGCAGCGCCCGAGCCTACAGGGGCCCCAACAATGAGCAGTTCTTC. Translated, it gives CASSARAYRGPNNEQFF. This chain uses TRBV9 with TRBJ2-1; TRBD1 matches 7 bases. CDR3 length: 17 residues. Trimming at V came to 3 bases and at J to 5 bases, leaving 14 bases not matched to a gene. Germline V gene lookup returns CDR1 SGDLS and CDR2 YYNGEE.

The J gene is TRBJ2-3, the V gene TRBV5-4, with TRBD2 as a possible D gene (5 bases). The ends were cut back, 2 bases at V and 3 bases at J, with 10 bases in the middle. The germline V gene has CDR1 SGHNT and CDR2 YYREEE (reference sequence). The CDR3 has 14 amino acids. CDR3 sequence: CASSFEDSTDTQYF. DNA for the CDR3: TGTGCCAGCAGCTTTGAGGACTCGACAGATACGCAGTATTTT.

The CDR3 region has the DNA TGTGCCAGCAGCCGAGACGGACTTGATCAGCCCCAGCATTTT. Protein sequence: CASSRDGLDQPQHF. The rearrangement joins TRBV28 to TRBJ1-5; D uncertain. The V gene's germline CDR1 is MDHEN and CDR2 SYDVKM. The CDR3 runs to 14 residues. Trimming removed 6 bases at V and 5 bases at J, with 14 bases between.

This clone came up a few times. The chain links TRBV7-6 to TRBJ2-1, with D tentatively TRBD1 (5 bases). Trimming cost V 5 bases and J 4 bases, with 15 bases left between them. Per germline, CDR1 SGHVS and CDR2 FNYEAQ. The CDR3 has 15 residues. The CDR3 region is CASSETQAGYNEQFF. CDR3 in DNA: TGTGCCAGCAGCGAGACACAGGCTGGATACAATGAGCAGTTCTTC. The full variable domain, with the rest looked up from reference TRBV7-6 and TRBJ2-1, is GAGVSQSPRYKVTKRGQDVALRCDPISGHVSLYWYRQALGQGPEFLTYFNYEAQQDKSGLPNDRFSAERPEGSISTLTIQRTEQRDSAMYRCASSETQAGYNEQFFGPGTRLTVL.

The chain joins TRBV9 to TRBJ2-3; D gene uncertain. Germline V lookup: CDR1 SGDLS, CDR2 YYNGEE. The germline V and J ends were trimmed by 0 bases and 6 bases, with 5 bases remaining between them. The CDR3 loop spans 12 amino acids. CDR3 coding DNA: TGTGCCAGCAGCGTAGGTACTGATACGCAGTATTTT. It specifies CASSVGTDTQYF.

This rearrangement joins TRBV30 to TRBJ2-1; D may be TRBD1 (6 bases). Germline V gives CDR1 GTSNPN, CDR2 SVGIG (reference sequence). The CDR3 runs to 14 residues. V lost 1 base and J lost 9, with 16 bases in between. The CDR3 spells CAWSGSLGAGEQFF. The CDR3 nucleotides read TGTGCCTGGAGTGGGTCCCTGGGGGCGGGTGAGCAGTTCTTC.

Only a few counts were recorded for this clone. At one end, the junction sequence differs from germline, possibly due to a read error. The rearrangement joins TRBV9 to TRBJ1-4, with 7 nucleotides matching TRBD1. The CDR3 consists of 13 residues. CDR1 SGDLS and CDR2 YYNGEE come from the germline V gene. The CDR3 sequence is CASSVGSSGTVTF. Here the CDR3 DNA reads TGTGCCAGCAGCGTAGGGAGTTCCGGGACAGTGACTTTT.

This chain connects TRBV15 to TRBJ1-2; 7 bases are a match to TRBD1. The CDR3 contains 15 residues. Germline CDR1 LNHNV, CDR2 YYDKDF (reference sequence). Germline trimming cut 0 bases from V and 6 bases from J; bases unmatched to any gene: 7. CDR3 DNA: TGTGCCACCAGCAGAGATGCGGACAGGAATAATGGCTACACCTTC. The encoded protein is CATSRDADRNNGYTF.

V and J are TRBV7-9 and TRBJ2-1; D perhaps matches TRBD1 (6 bases). The CDR3 totals 16 residues. The germline V gene has CDR1 SEHNR and CDR2 FQNEAQ (reference sequence). Trimming took 5 bases from V and 5 from J, leaving 19 bases between them. The CDR3 spells CASSDSRGIGDNEQFF. The CDR3 DNA sequence: TGTGCCAGCAGCGATTCCAGGGGCATAGGTGACAATGAGCAGTTCTTC.

The chain links TRBV10-3 to TRBJ1-2; D uncertain. Deletions cut 0 bases from V and 12 bases from J, with 17 bases between. The CDR3 runs 14 residues. CDR1 is ENHRY, CDR2 SYGVKD, per germline. The CDR3 DNA sequence: TGTGCCATCAGTGAGTCGACGTACGGCGGCCCCCACACCTTC. As protein: CAISESTYGGPHTF.

This chain links TRBV28 with TRBJ2-1; TRBD2 agrees at 7 bases. With 5 bases clipped from V and 7 bases from J, the junction kept 11 bases outside the gene matches. CDR3 size: 15 residues. CDR1 MDHEN and CDR2 SYDVKM come from the germline V gene. The CDR3 nucleotides read TGTGCCAGCAGTAGCGGGACCCTCCTGTGGAATGAGCAGTTCTTC. Protein product: CASSSGTLLWNEQFF.

The chain links TRBV7-6 to TRBJ2-7, with 7 bases lining up with TRBD1. The CDR3 runs 14 residues. Germline CDR1 reads SGHVS; CDR2 reads FNYEAQ. V dropped 2 bases and J dropped 3; count of bases not matched to a gene: 4. The CDR3 spells CASSLTGADYEQYF. As DNA, the CDR3 is TGTGCCAGCAGCTTAACAGGGGCGGACTACGAGCAGTACTTC.

V gene TRBV5-1 combines with J gene TRBJ2-1; D is possibly TRBD2 (6 bases). V lost 0 bases and J lost 15, with 10 bases in between. Germline V gene lookup returns CDR1 SGHRS and CDR2 YFSETQ. The length of the CDR3 is 11 residues. This chain's CDR3 is CASSLGDSLFF. CDR3 DNA: TGCGCCAGCAGCTTGGGGGACTCTTTGTTCTTC.

The genes are TRBV18 and TRBJ1-4, with a tentative D call TRBD1 (6 bases). V was trimmed by 6 bases and J by 4 bases, leaving 15 bases between them. CDR1 and CDR2 from the germline V gene are KGHSH and LQKENI. The CDR3 sequence is 15 residues long. The CDR3 coding sequence is TGTGCCAGCTCCCTAGTGGACAGTAATAATGAAAAACTGTTTTTT. Translation gives CASSLVDSNNEKLFF.

About this clone itself: An end of the junction does not agree with germline; a read error may underlie this. V and J are TRBV9 and TRBJ2-5, with D possibly TRBD1 on 6 matching bases. This CDR3 contains 15 residues. Germline CDR1 and CDR2: SGDLS and YYNGEE. The DNA for the CDR3 is TGTGCCAGCAACGTAGAGAGGGGGTTCCAAGAGACCCAGTACTTC. It specifies CASNVERGFQETQYF.

The chain joins TRBV6-5 to TRBJ1-2; TRBD1 agrees at 12 bases. Germline V CDR1 and CDR2: MNHEY, SVGAGI. CDR3 length equals 13 residues. The junction had 7 bases not matched to a gene; V was cut back by 10 bases and J by 7 bases. CDR3 bases: TGTGCCACAGGGGACAGGGGGCTTTTTGGCTACACCTTC. Translated, it gives CATGDRGLFGYTF.